What follows are 25 T cell receptor beta chains derived from one specimen sequenced in a study of OX40 agonist ivuxolimab in advanced cancers. The data were produced by immunoSEQ multiplex PCR, yet TCRdb's version contains in-frame clones alone and is incomplete. The sample holds more than 65,000 clones, 70% to 90% seen once. The sample was CD4+ or CD8+ T cells sorted from blood, taken in a trial of the OX40 agonist ivuxolimab. The receptors stem from an adult with an advanced solid tumor such as melanoma, head and neck, liver or kidney cancer.

The chain carries TRBV6-6 and TRBJ2-7, with 8 positions matching TRBD2. The CDR3 contains 15 residues. V shed 3 bases and J 3 bases; nucleotides not matched to a gene: 7. Germline CDR1 and CDR2: MNHNY and SVGAGI (reference sequence). This chain's CDR3 is CASSYGSGSRYEQYF. CDR3 DNA: TGTGCCAGCAGTTATGGAAGCGGGAGCCGCTACGAGCAGTACTTC.

The rearrangement uses TRBV5-1 and TRBJ2-3; D unresolved. Germline values: CDR1 SGHRS, CDR2 YFSETQ. This CDR3 is 14 amino acids long. The V and J ends lost 3 bases and 2 bases respectively, with 10 bases between them. CDR3 in DNA: TGCGCCAGCAGCTCCCTTTCGTTCACAGATACGCAGTATTTT. This encodes CASSSLSFTDTQYF. The whole variable domain, filled in from reference TRBV5-1 and TRBJ2-3, reads KAGVTQTPRYLIKTRGQQVTLSCSPISGHRSVSWYQQTPGQGLQFLFEYFSETQRNKGNFPGRFSGRQFSNSRSEMNVSTLELGDSALYLCASSSLSFTDTQYFGPGTRLTVL.

The chain combines TRBV15 with TRBJ1-5; D uncertain. Trimming stripped 0 bases from V and 0 bases from J, with 9 bases between. Germline V gene sequence: CDR1 LNHNV, CDR2 YYDKDF (reference sequence). The CDR3 extends over 16 amino acids. This CDR3 is CATSRDSYLSNQPQHF. CDR3 in DNA: TGTGCCACCAGCAGAGACAGCTATCTTAGCAATCAGCCCCAGCATTTT. The full variable domain, rest sourced from reference TRBV15 and TRBJ1-5, is DAMVIQNPRYQVTQFGKPVTLSCSQTLNHNVMYWYQQKSSQAPKLLFHYYDKDFNNEADTPDNFQSRRPNTSFCFLDIRSPGLGDTAMYLCATSRDSYLSNQPQHFGDGTRLSIL.

This rearrangement joins TRBV10-3 to TRBJ2-7; 7 bases fit TRBD1. This CDR3 spans 14 amino acids. Trimming removed 6 bases from V and 0 bases from J; junction bases left unmatched: 5. Germline V gives CDR1 ENHRY, CDR2 SYGVKD. The CDR3 loop is CAISRDRSSYEQYV. The CDR3 coding sequence is TGTGCCATCAGCCGGGACAGAAGCTCCTACGAGCAGTACGTC.

This chain links TRBV7-2 with TRBJ2-7; D not resolved. With 4 bases removed from V and 0 bases from J, the gap between germline ends came to 13 bases. Germline CDR1 SGHTA, CDR2 FQGNSA. This CDR3 is 15 amino acids long. As DNA, the CDR3 is TGTGCCAGCAGCTCGCAGGCTGCCAGCTCCTACGAGCAGTACGTC. Protein sequence: CASSSQAASSYEQYV.

V gene TRBV28 combines with J gene TRBJ2-1; D is uncertain. V was trimmed by 7 bases and J by 7 bases, leaving 8 bases between them. This CDR3 has 11 residues. From germline, CDR1 is MDHEN and CDR2 SYDVKM. The DNA for the CDR3 is TGTGCCAGCAATACCCTTAATGAGCAGTTCTTC. This encodes CASNTLNEQFF.

The chain is built from TRBV2 and TRBJ1-5; the D is unclear. Trimming took off 6 bases at V and 1 base at J, with 10 bases between the two ends. The CDR3 length is 14 residues. Germline V gives CDR1 SNHLY, CDR2 FYNNEI. The DNA of the CDR3 is TGTGCCAGCAGGGGTAGCGGGAGCAATCAGCCCCAGCATTTT. It translates to CASRGSGSNQPQHF.

V gene TRBV6-6 combines with J gene TRBJ2-7, with 11 bases identical to TRBD1. This CDR3 region has 14 residues. CDR1 is MNHNY, CDR2 SVGAGI, per germline (reference sequence). V dropped 2 bases and J dropped 6; count of bases not matched to a gene: 3. The CDR3 coding sequence is TGTGCCAGCAGTTACGGGGGGACAGGGGGCGAGCAGTACTTC. It is translated as CASSYGGTGGEQYF.

The V and J genes are TRBV28 and TRBJ1-1, with TRBD1 as a possible D gene (5 bases). Trimming stripped 1 base from V and 4 bases from J, with 13 bases between. CDR1 and CDR2 (germline): MDHEN, SYDVKM. The CDR3 has 15 residues. The CDR3 protein is CASSLSRGRITEAFF. The CDR3 DNA is TGTGCCAGCAGTTTATCTCGGGGCAGAATCACTGAAGCTTTCTTT.

J is TRBJ2-2 and V is TRBV6-6; D uncertain. Germline lookup yields CDR1 MNHNY and CDR2 SVGAGI (reference sequence). This CDR3 has 13 amino acids. V was cut by 5 bases and J by 6 bases, with 10 bases left in between. The CDR3 nucleotides are TGTGCCAGCAGTAACGTAGGGCCCGGGGAGCTGTTTTTT. It codes for CASSNVGPGELFF.

This chain links TRBV28 with TRBJ1-6; D unclear. The CDR3 is 17 residues long. CDR1 and CDR2 (germline): MDHEN, SYDVKM. V shed 7 bases and J shed 10 bases, with 26 bases lying between them. The CDR3 region has the DNA TGTGCCAGCACCCTCGGGTTCGGATCCATTTTCGACTCACCCCTCCACTTT. Translating it yields CASTLGFGSIFDSPLHF.

The gene calls are TRBV6-5 and TRBJ2-1, with 8 bases lining up with TRBD2. This CDR3 is 16 amino acids long. Trimming cost V 4 bases and J 4 bases; bases outside gene matches: 9. Germline CDR1 reads MNHEY; CDR2 reads SVGAGI. The DNA of the CDR3 is TGTGCCAGCAGTTCCACCCTTAGCGGGGCTTACAATGAGCAGTTCTTC. This encodes CASSSTLSGAYNEQFF.

A note on this clone: The junction does not match germline at one end; this may be a read error. V is TRBV7-7 and J is TRBJ2-2; TRBD2 might be the D (6 bases). The CDR3 extends over 13 amino acids. Germline loops: CDR1 SSHAT, CDR2 FNYEAQ (reference sequence). The CDR3 here is CASSLIGSGELFF. The CDR3 nucleotides are TGTGCTAGCAGCTTAATCGGGAGCGGGGAGCTGTTTTTT. Variable domain in full (rest from reference TRBV7-7 and TRBJ2-2): GAGVSQSPRYKVTKRGQDVTLRCDPISSHATLYWYQQALGQGPEFLTYFNYEAQPDKSGLPSDRFSAERPEGSISTLTIQRTEQRDSAMYRCASSLIGSGELFFGEGSRLTVL.

The rearrangement links TRBV7-6 to TRBJ1-3; D is unresolved. The CDR3 has 15 amino acids. V was pared by 4 bases and J by 2 bases, with 12 bases between. Per germline, CDR1 SGHVS and CDR2 FNYEAQ. The CDR3 bases are TGTGCCAGCAGCTCAATACTTAGAGCTGGAAACACCATATATTTT. Its protein is CASSSILRAGNTIYF.

V is TRBV5-1 and J is TRBJ1-6; D is possibly TRBD1 (6 bases). The CDR3 runs 13 residues. The V end was cut by 6 bases, the J end by 5 bases, with 9 bases between. CDR1 is SGHRS, CDR2 YFSETQ, per germline. For the CDR3, the DNA is TGCGCCAGCAAGGGGGGCGATAATTCACCCCTCCACTTT. Protein product: CASKGGDNSPLHF.

The chain joins TRBV4-3 to TRBJ1-1; possible D gene TRBD1, 5 bases. Trimming pared 1 base from V and 10 bases from J, leaving 13 bases between. The CDR3 is made up of 13 amino acids. Germline V gene sequence: CDR1 LGHNA, CDR2 YSLEER. The CDR3 reads CASSQGSMQGAFF. DNA for the CDR3: TGCGCCAGCAGCCAAGGGAGCATGCAGGGAGCTTTCTTT.

This rearrangement joins TRBV15 to TRBJ1-5; D is unclear. This CDR3 is built from 14 residues. Between the trimmed V and J ends, which lost 4 bases and 0 bases, there was a span of 7 bases. CDR1 and CDR2 (germline): LNHNV, YYDKDF (reference sequence). CDR3 in amino acids: CATSTRGSNQPQHF. The CDR3 DNA sequence: TGTGCCACCAGCACCCGGGGTAGCAATCAGCCCCAGCATTTT.

V is TRBV11-2 and J is TRBJ2-7; no clear D. In germline, CDR1 is SGHAT, CDR2 FQNNGV. Deletions cut 5 bases from V and 0 bases from J, with 8 bases between. The CDR3 is made up of 13 amino acids. The CDR3 loop is CASSERSSYEQYF. The CDR3 bases are TGTGCCAGCAGCGAAAGAAGCTCCTACGAGCAGTACTTC.

The gene calls are TRBV29-1 and TRBJ1-1, with TRBD1 matching over 8 bases. V lost 7 bases, J lost 4 bases, and 14 bases stayed unmatched. Germline V gene data show CDR1 as SQVTM and CDR2 as ANQGSEA. The CDR3 length is 15 residues. The CDR3 spells CSGKQGGAGGTEAFF. The DNA for the CDR3 is TGCAGCGGGAAACAGGGGGGCGCGGGGGGCACTGAAGCTTTCTTT.

In its sample, this clone was seen a few times. V gene TRBV19 combines with J gene TRBJ1-2; 7 positions match TRBD1. V trimming: 6 bases; J trimming: 3 bases; junction bases outside the gene matches: 1. The CDR3 totals 12 residues. Per germline, CDR1 LNHDA and CDR2 SQIVND (reference sequence). CDR3 protein: CASSTGDYGYTF. As DNA, the CDR3 is TGTGCCAGTAGCACAGGGGACTATGGCTACACCTTC.

This clone was picked up one time. V usage is TRBV7-9 and J usage is TRBJ1-1, with D unclear. The CDR3 is 11 amino acids. V lost 2 bases and J lost 7, with 5 bases in between. Germline V gene data show CDR1 as SEHNR and CDR2 as FQNEAQ (reference sequence). The CDR3 sequence: CASSLTSEAFF. DNA of the CDR3: TGTGCCAGCAGCTTAACAAGTGAAGCTTTCTTT. Combining the CDR3 with reference TRBV7-9 and TRBJ1-1 gives the whole variable domain DTGVSQNPRHKITKRGQNVTFRCDPISEHNRLYWYRQTLGQGPEFLTYFQNEAQLEKSRLLSDRFSAERPKGSFSTLEIQRTEQGDSAMYLCASSLTSEAFFGQGTRLTVV.

This CDR3 is CASSEYASGIRCEQFF. Here the CDR3 DNA reads TGCGCCAGCAGTGAGTATGCTAGCGGGATTAGGTGTGAGCAGTTCTTC. J is TRBJ2-1 and V is TRBV10-2; 9 nucleotides agree with TRBD2. J was trimmed by 9 bases and V by 1 base; bases with no gene match: 10. CDR1 WSHSY and CDR2 SAAADI come from the germline V gene. CDR3 length: 16 residues.

On this clone itself: At one end the junction does not follow the germline gene, possibly because of a read error. V usage is TRBV10-2 and J usage is TRBJ2-1; perhaps TRBD2 as D (5 bases). CDR3 size: 14 residues. The germline gives CDR1 WSHSY, CDR2 SAAADI. CDR3 sequence reads: CASRERGSYNEQFF. CDR3 bases: TGCGCCAGCCGTGAACGGGGCTCCTACAATGAGCAGTTCTTC.

The chain links TRBV6-1 to TRBJ1-2, with a tentative D call TRBD1 (5 bases). Germline CDR1 MNHNS, CDR2 SASEGT. The V gene lost 2 bases and the J gene lost 2 bases, with 12 bases spanning the gap. The CDR3 consists of 15 residues. The CDR3 DNA follows: TGTGCCAGCAGTGAAAGGTTGGGGGACAACTATGGCTACACCTTC. It is translated as CASSERLGDNYGYTF.

The genes are TRBV4-1 and TRBJ2-3; D is possibly TRBD1 or TRBD2 (5 bases each). The V gene's germline CDR1 is MGHRA and CDR2 YSYEKL. The CDR3 extends over 19 amino acids. V was shortened by 1 base and J by 4 bases, with 24 bases between the two germline ends. For the CDR3, the DNA is TGCGCCAGCAGCCAAGTTTGGCCTCCTGTTGGGGGACCCCCAGATACGCAGTATTTT. Translation: CASSQVWPPVGGPPDTQYF.